This entry concerns a single TCR beta chain. Its cognate antigen has yet to be identified. One base away there is no much larger clone; base qualities are not given. The data originate from a study of technical replicates of blood from a few donors (dated by TCRdb to 2016 to 2017). Library method: the immunoSEQ multiplex PCR assay. The table was pulled from immuneACCESS by TCRdb, which kept in-frame rearrangements only. Such tables lose some clones; where checked, under half of the loss comes from unresolved V genes, and the rest has no known cause. The sample table lists more than 55,000 clones, approximately 93% of them with a count of one. Roughly 4.7% of the sample is in the top ten clones. Cut back by 4 bases and 7 bases, the V and J ends lie 10 bases apart. Measured from the cysteine to the phenylalanine, the CDR3 is 12 residues long. The only DNA kept is the CDR3, 36 bases in frame from the first base. CDR1 ENHRY and CDR2 SYGVKD were looked up in the germline V gene.

This TCR was recovered from a human donor in good health. Some clones in this sample may be carry-over from other donors' samples. The chain was built from TRBV10-3 and TRBJ1-2, with the D gene too uncertain to name. Sequenced input: PBMCs. The CDR3 is CAISGAAGGYTF. Here is the DNA: TGTGCCATCAGTGGTGCTGCGGGTGGCTACACCTTC.